The present T cell receptor beta chain was sequenced within a study of spatial heterogeneity in lung cancer. CDR3 size: 14 residues. V was pared by 5 bases and J by 4 bases, with 9 bases between. Germline V gene lookup returns CDR1 SGHAT and CDR2 FQNNGV. Sample time point: sample taken at primary tumor resection. The presence of a unique molecular identifier marked each TCR cDNA molecule. TCRdb itself ran the 5' RACE reads through MiXCR, one entry per CDR3 protein. Among a few thousand distinct CDR3 sequences listed, roughly 3.3% were seen once. This clonotype has a handful of counts. As an off-target read in a library built for alpha chains, this beta chain has a frequency of little significance.

The rearrangement joins TRBV11-2 to TRBJ1-6; the D gene is possibly TRBD1 (6 bases). The sample consisted of lung tissue, taken at surgery. The source of this sequence is a human donor with early-stage non-small cell lung cancer. The CDR3 region has the DNA TGTGCCAGCAGCACAGGACAGTATAATTCACCCCTCCACTTT. It specifies CASSTGQYNSPLHF. Full variable domain (rest looked up from reference TRBV11-2 and TRBJ1-6): EAGVAQSPRYKIIEKRQSVAFWCNPISGHATLYWYQQILGQGPKLLIQFQNNGVVDDSQLPKDRFSAERLKGVDSTLKIQPAKLEDSAVYLCASSTGQYNSPLHFGNGTRLTVT.